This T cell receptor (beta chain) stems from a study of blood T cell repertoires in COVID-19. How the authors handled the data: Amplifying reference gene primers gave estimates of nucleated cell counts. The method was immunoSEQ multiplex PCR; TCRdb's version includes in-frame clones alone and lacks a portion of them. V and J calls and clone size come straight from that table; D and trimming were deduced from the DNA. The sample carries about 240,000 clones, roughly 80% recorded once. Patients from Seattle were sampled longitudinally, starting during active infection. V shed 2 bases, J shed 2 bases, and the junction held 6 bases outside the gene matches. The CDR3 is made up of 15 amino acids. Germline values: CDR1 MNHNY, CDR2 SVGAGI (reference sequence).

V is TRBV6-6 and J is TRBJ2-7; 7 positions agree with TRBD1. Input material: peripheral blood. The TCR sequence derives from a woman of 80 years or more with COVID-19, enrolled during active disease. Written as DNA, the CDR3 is TGTGCCAGCAGTTACAGTTCCGGGACAGCCTACGAGCAGTACTTC. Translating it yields CASSYSSGTAYEQYF.